The rows below give T cell receptor beta chains drawn from one sample of a study of graft-versus-host responses after intestinal transplantation. No antigen is known for these receptors. Clones were read by immunoSEQ multiplex PCR, and TCRdb kept only the in-frame ones, dropping some. The table shows under 85,000 clones, with around 91% occurring only once. Material: unstimulated CD8+ T cells sorted from spleen or lymph node cells, obtained before intestinal transplant. These receptor sequences come from a human donor who received an intestinal transplant. The CDR3 runs from the conserved cysteine through the conserved F or W.

V: TRBV6-5
CDR3: CATTKAGRGHGYTF

V: TRBV6-5
CDR3: CASSAMGAGTEAFF

V: TRBV4-1
CDR3: CASSQEMRNTEAFF

V: TRBV13
CDR3: CASSSGTSGGYEQYF

V: TRBV11-2
CDR3: CASSLLRNSEQYF

V: TRBV19
CDR3: CASSMTGLSHEQYF

V: TRBV5-6
CDR3: CASSLPGLGVGNEQFF

V: TRBV27
CDR3: CASSLNSGGAWDNEQFF

V: TRBV5-1
CDR3: CASSPDRVLGEAFF

V: TRBV7-8
CDR3: CASSLEAGGRETQYF

V: TRBV11-2
CDR3: CASSLDGGGYTF

V: TRBV9
CDR3: CASSLGQALNTEAFF

V: TRBV19
CDR3: CASSIWGGNSPLHF

V: TRBV11-2
CDR3: CASSLGFRDYEQYF

V: TRBV7-9
CDR3: CASSSPRAGGSTDTQYF

V: TRBV1
CDR3: CTSSQVRDRKASIHGYTF

V: TRBV13
CDR3: CASSLAADEAFF

V: TRBV27
CDR3: CASSLRALPGTGTYEQYF

V: TRBV6-5
CDR3: CASSQDRVNEKLFF

V: TRBV15
CDR3: CATSREGRVAFF

V: TRBV7-9
CDR3: CASSLGGDRGNSPLHF

V: TRBV7-9
CDR3: CASSPGQGGNTEAFF

V: TRBV25-1
CDR3: CASSEFPPAGDPYEQYF

V: TRBV13
CDR3: CASSGTSGGLDTQYF

V: TRBV5-1
CDR3: CASSEGLFARIAGELFF

V: TRBV4-1
CDR3: CASSQKQGQTYGYTF

V: TRBV10-1
CDR3: CASRPGLSGNTIYF

V: TRBV11-2
CDR3: CASSPGTGTEAFF

V: TRBV7-9
CDR3: CASSPTGGASNEQFF

V: TRBV6-5
CDR3: CASKIGQQTEAFF

V: TRBV6-1
CDR3: CASSEGSGFPYREQYF

V: TRBV6-6
CDR3: CASRPTVSGTEDEQYF